Shown below are 14 T cell receptor beta chains from a single sample sequenced in a study of blood T cell repertoires in COVID-19. Sequencing was performed with immunoSEQ multiplex PCR; in TCRdb, only in-frame clones are kept and a portion is missing. The profile shows about 270,000 clones, roughly 88% of them singletons. Sequences were obtained from PBMCs or T cells enriched from blood (not recorded which). All receptors derive from a woman aged 40-49 years with acute COVID-19.

V usage is TRBV10-1 and J usage is TRBJ1-1; the match to TRBD1 covers 9 bases. Germline V CDR1 and CDR2: WNHNN, SYGVQD (reference sequence). V shed 5 bases, J shed 1 base, and the junction held 2 bases outside the gene matches. This CDR3 spans 14 amino acids. The CDR3 here is CASSTGGSNTEAFF. The CDR3 DNA is TGCGCCAGCAGTACAGGGGGCTCGAACACTGAAGCTTTCTTT.

The genes are TRBV4-3 and TRBJ2-1; D unclear. The CDR3 length is 14 residues. The germline gives CDR1 LGHNA, CDR2 YSLEER. Deletions cut 0 bases from V and 3 bases from J, with 6 bases between. Here the CDR3 DNA reads TGCGCCAGCAGCCAAGAGCGGAGCTACAATGAGCAGTTCTTC. It encodes CASSQERSYNEQFF.

This clone was observed once. This chain uses TRBV6-5 with TRBJ1-5, with D possibly being TRBD1 (6 bases). The CDR3 loop spans 15 amino acids. V was pared by 5 bases and J by 0 bases, with 11 bases between. Germline V gene data show CDR1 as MNHEY and CDR2 as SVGAGI. The CDR3 is CASSPHRDSNQPQHF. The CDR3 coding sequence is TGTGCCAGCAGTCCCCACAGGGATAGCAATCAGCCCCAGCATTTT.

The chain uses TRBV24-1 and TRBJ2-7, with TRBD1 matching 9 bases. Germline V lookup: CDR1 KGHDR, CDR2 SFDVKD. The CDR3 contains 19 residues. V was clipped by 5 bases and J by 3 bases; unmatched bases: 19. The CDR3 loop reads CATSGVGQGPYYPNYEQYV. CDR3 coding DNA: TGTGCCACCAGTGGGGTGGGACAGGGTCCCTATTACCCGAACTACGAGCAGTACGTC.

The CDR3 spells CASSEQGFLGNTIYF. As DNA, the CDR3 is TGTGCCAGCAGTGAACAGGGGTTTCTTGGAAACACCATATATTTT. The gene calls are TRBV2 and TRBJ1-3; possible D gene TRBD1, 6 bases. The CDR3 sequence is 15 residues long. V lost 2 bases and J lost 3, with 11 bases in between. Germline V gene sequence: CDR1 SNHLY, CDR2 FYNNEI.

A few counts support this clone. J is TRBJ1-4 and V is TRBV5-1, with TRBD1 as a possible D gene (6 bases). The CDR3 loop spans 16 amino acids. CDR1 is SGHRS, CDR2 YFSETQ, per germline. V was pared by 4 bases and J by 6 bases, with 19 bases between. CDR3 in DNA: TGCGCCAGCAGCCGTGACAGGCAGGGTATGGATGAAAAACTGTTTTTT. Protein: CASSRDRQGMDEKLFF.

The chain uses TRBV5-8 and TRBJ2-5; 7 bases line up with TRBD2. The J segment lost 2 bases and the V segment lost 4 bases, leaving 8 bases of the junction unmatched. This CDR3 has 15 residues. CDR1 SGHTS and CDR2 YDEGEE come from the germline V gene. CDR3: CASSPGQRGQETQYF. Written as DNA, the CDR3 is TGTGCCAGCAGCCCAGGCCAGCGGGGACAAGAGACCCAGTACTTC.

The chain joins TRBV30 to TRBJ2-7, with D perhaps matching TRBD1 (6 bases). V was pared by 2 bases and J by 5 bases, with 10 bases between. The CDR3 is 12 residues long. Germline values: CDR1 GTSNPN, CDR2 SVGIG (reference sequence). As DNA, the CDR3 is TGTGCCTGGAGTCACAGGGTCCACGAGCAGTACTTC. It specifies CAWSHRVHEQYF. The whole variable domain, remainder taken from reference TRBV30 and TRBJ2-7, is SQTIHQWPATLVQPVGSPLSLECTVEGTSNPNLYWYRQAAGRGLQLLFYSVGIGQISSEVPQNLSASRPQDRQFILSSKKLLLSDSGFYLCAWSHRVHEQYFGPGTRLTVT.

The chain recombines TRBV6-2 or TRBV6-3 with TRBJ1-5, with D maybe TRBD1 (5 bases). Germline loops: CDR1 MNHEY, CDR2 SVGEGT. CDR3 length equals 15 residues. V was shortened by 0 bases and J by 4 bases, with 10 bases between the two germline ends. DNA for the CDR3: TGTGCCAGCAGTTACTCGGGGGAGGGGAATCAGCCCCAGCATTTT. Translated, it gives CASSYSGEGNQPQHF.

This clone was seen a few times. The rearrangement links TRBV19 to TRBJ1-1, with 9 bases matching TRBD1. The V and J ends lost 4 bases and 3 bases, in that order; junction bases with no gene match: 9. The CDR3 totals 16 residues. In germline, CDR1 is LNHDA, CDR2 SQIVND (reference sequence). CDR3 in amino acids: CASSKRTGAYYTEAFF. CDR3 DNA sequence: TGTGCCAGTAGTAAAAGGACAGGGGCCTATTACACTGAAGCTTTCTTT.

The rearrangement links TRBV5-1 to TRBJ2-5; D gene unclear. CDR3 length: 14 amino acids. With 3 bases removed from V and 0 bases from J, the gap between germline ends came to 9 bases. Per germline, CDR1 SGHRS and CDR2 YFSETQ. In DNA form, the CDR3 reads TGCGCCAGCAGCTCTCCCTTGTACCAAGAGACCCAGTACTTC. It codes for CASSSPLYQETQYF.

The CDR3 nucleotides are TGTGCCAGTAGTCCCTTTTGGGGAGGGGCCTACGAGCAGTACTTC. This translates into CASSPFWGGAYEQYF. The chain has TRBV19 and TRBJ2-7, with 7 bases identical to TRBD2. The ends lost 5 bases at V and 2 bases at J; junction bases unmatched: 9. The CDR3 is 15 residues long. Germline CDR1 LNHDA, CDR2 SQIVND (reference sequence).

This clone was detected only once. The CDR3 sequence is CASSPSGTAYNEQFF. The DNA of the CDR3 is TGTGCCAGCAGCCCTAGCGGGACCGCCTACAATGAGCAGTTCTTC. This chain joins TRBV14 and TRBJ2-1, with TRBD2 matching 9 bases. The germline V gene has CDR1 SGHDN and CDR2 FVKESK. This CDR3 is built from 15 residues. The junction had 3 bases not matched to a gene; V was cut back by 4 bases and J by 2 bases.

The rearrangement joins TRBV28 to TRBJ2-1, with 7 bases matching TRBD2. The CDR3 sequence is 14 residues long. J lost 4 bases, V lost 7 bases, and 7 bases had no gene match. Germline CDR1 is MDHEN and CDR2 is SYDVKM. This chain's CDR3 is CASNQAGLYNEQFF. The CDR3 DNA reads as TGTGCCAGCAATCAAGCGGGGCTTTACAATGAGCAGTTCTTC.